A selection of T cell receptor beta chains follows, all from one sample in a study of blood T cell repertoires in COVID-19. Generated by immunoSEQ multiplex PCR, the TCRdb table keeps only in-frame clones and is missing some. The sample includes tens of thousands of clones, around 77% seen only once; the top ten take under 2.5%. The sample consisted of peripheral blood. The receptors were gathered from a man between 65 and 85 years old with COVID-19, enrolled during active disease. Both conserved end residues are part of each CDR3. The order of the fields is J gene, D gene, V gene, clone size, CDR3 DNA, CDR3 protein. The D gene is left open where the match is weak. Clone sizes are given selectively: once, few, many, or a class where the clone is expanded.

J: TRBJ2-1; D: TRBD2; V: TRBV5-4; size: NA; DNA: TGTGCCAGCAGCCCAGCGGGAGGGGGGTACAATGAGCAGTTCTTC; CDR3: CASSPAGGGYNEQFF
J: TRBJ2-7; D: TRBD2; V: TRBV9; size: many; DNA: TGTGCCAGCAGCCCGGGACTAACCGTTTACGAGCAGTACTTC; CDR3: CASSPGLTVYEQYF
J: TRBJ2-1; D: TRBD1; V: TRBV7-3; size: NA; DNA: TGTGCCAGCAGCTTTGGGACAGGGGGGCATGAGCAGTTCTTC; CDR3: CASSFGTGGHEQFF
J: TRBJ1-5; D: NA; V: TRBV18; size: NA; DNA: TGTGCCAGCTCAGTCTTCAATCAGCCCCAGCATTTT; CDR3: CASSVFNQPQHF
J: TRBJ1-5; D: TRBD1; V: TRBV28; size: NA; DNA: TGTGCCAGCAGTTTAAGGACAGGGGTACATTTT; CDR3: CASSLRTGVHF
J: TRBJ1-6; D: NA; V: TRBV18; size: NA; DNA: TGTGCCAGCTCACCAACGGCAGGGGATTTGGATAATTCACCCCTCCACTTT; CDR3: CASSPTAGDLDNSPLHF
J: TRBJ2-3; D: NA; V: TRBV7-9; size: NA; DNA: TGTGCCAGCAGCTGGGGAGGTGGGAGGCTCGCAAACACAGATACGCAGTATTTT; CDR3: CASSWGGGRLANTDTQYF
J: TRBJ2-7; D: TRBD2; V: TRBV9; size: NA; DNA: TGTGCCAGCAGCCCACGGACTAGTCCGATAATCTACGAGCAGTACTTC; CDR3: CASSPRTSPIIYEQYF
J: TRBJ2-7; D: TRBD2; V: TRBV2; size: NA; DNA: TGTGCCAGCAATTTAGCGGGACCTAGCTCCTACGAGCAGTACTTC; CDR3: CASNLAGPSSYEQYF
J: TRBJ2-1; D: NA; V: TRBV19; size: many; DNA: TGTGCCAGTAGTATTAGAAATGAGCAGTTCTTC; CDR3: CASSIRNEQFF
J: TRBJ2-7; D: TRBD1; V: TRBV29-1; size: NA; DNA: TGCAGCGTTGTAGTCTCAGGGGGCGGGTACGAGCAGTACTTC; CDR3: CSVVVSGGGYEQYF
J: TRBJ1-2; D: TRBD1; V: TRBV18; size: NA; DNA: TGTGCCAGCTCACCGAGGGGACAGGGCTGGTCCTATGGCTACACCTTC; CDR3: CASSPRGQGWSYGYTF
J: TRBJ2-1; D: NA; V: TRBV4-1; size: NA; DNA: TGCGCCAGCAGCCAGACCCACGGGGCCTACAATGAGCAGTTCTTC; CDR3: CASSQTHGAYNEQFF
J: TRBJ2-3; D: TRBD2; V: TRBV7-3; size: few; DNA: TGTGCCAGCAGCTCACTAGCGGGGTACACAGATACGCAGTATTTT; CDR3: CASSSLAGYTDTQYF
J: TRBJ2-1; D: TRBD2; V: TRBV9; size: NA; DNA: TGTGCCAGCAGCCTGCTTAGCGGGAGGGCCACCTACAATGAGCAGTTCTTC; CDR3: CASSLLSGRATYNEQFF
J: TRBJ1-1; D: NA; V: TRBV30; size: NA; DNA: TGTGCCTGGAGTGTGACAGCCCGGCCTACTGAAGCTTTCTTT; CDR3: CAWSVTARPTEAFF
J: TRBJ2-1; D: TRBD1; V: TRBV6-4; size: NA; DNA: TGTGCCAGCAGTGACGGCCAGGGGGCGGGCAATGAGCAGTTCTTC; CDR3: CASSDGQGAGNEQFF
J: TRBJ1-1; D: NA; V: TRBV27; size: NA; DNA: TGTGCCAGCAGTTTCTACGGGGTGAACACTGAAGCTTTCTTT; CDR3: CASSFYGVNTEAFF
J: TRBJ2-1; D: TRBD2; V: TRBV12-3/TRBV12-4; size: NA; DNA: TGTGCCAGCAGTCCGGGACTAGCGGGAGGGAAGTTCTTC; CDR3: CASSPGLAGGKFF
J: TRBJ2-7; D: NA; V: TRBV5-1; size: few; DNA: TGCGCCAGCAGCGTTCGCGGGCCGATTTACGAGCAGTACTTC; CDR3: CASSVRGPIYEQYF
J: TRBJ1-1; D: NA; V: TRBV15; size: few; DNA: TGTGCCACCAGCAGAGGGAACAGGTACTCTGAAGCTTTCTTT; CDR3: CATSRGNRYSEAFF
J: TRBJ2-3; D: TRBD2; V: TRBV2; size: NA; DNA: TGTGCCAGCAGTGAAGCGCGGCTAGCGGAGAATTACACGCAGTATTTT; CDR3: CASSEARLAENYTQYF
J: TRBJ1-3; D: NA; V: TRBV6-2/TRBV6-3; size: NA; DNA: TGTGCCAGCAGCCCGACGGGGGTGAGGTCTGGAAACACCATATATTTT; CDR3: CASSPTGVRSGNTIYF
J: TRBJ2-7; D: TRBD2; V: TRBV3-1/TRBV3-2; size: NA; DNA: TGTGCCAGCAGACCTCGGTCTAGCGGGAGGAACTACGAGCAGTACTTC; CDR3: CASRPRSSGRNYEQYF
J: TRBJ2-2; D: TRBD1; V: TRBV28; size: NA; DNA: TGTGCCAGCAGTTTATTGCGGACAGGGGGCTTTGCCGGGGAGCTGTTTTTT; CDR3: CASSLLRTGGFAGELFF
J: TRBJ2-2; D: NA; V: TRBV7-2; size: NA; DNA: TGTGCCAGCAGCCCGGGACTTAACACCGGGGAGCTGTTTTTT; CDR3: CASSPGLNTGELFF
J: TRBJ1-2; D: NA; V: TRBV30; size: NA; DNA: TGTGCCTGGATTGGCAGGGGCGTTGATGGCTACACCTTC; CDR3: CAWIGRGVDGYTF
J: TRBJ2-7; D: NA; V: TRBV5-1; size: NA; DNA: TGCGCCAGCAGCCCGGCGGGGAATAGCTACGAGCAGTACTTC; CDR3: CASSPAGNSYEQYF
J: TRBJ1-1; D: NA; V: TRBV6-5; size: NA; DNA: TGTGCCAGCAGCCCGTTCGGGGGTCGGACTGAAGCTTTCTTT; CDR3: CASSPFGGRTEAFF
J: TRBJ1-6; D: TRBD1; V: TRBV6-1; size: NA; DNA: TGTGCCACCCAACAGGGGGGACAAAATTCACCCCTCCACTTT; CDR3: CATQQGGQNSPLHF
J: TRBJ1-1; D: NA; V: TRBV28; size: NA; DNA: TGTGCCAGCAGTTCCTACTTGAACACTGAAGCTTTCTTT; CDR3: CASSSYLNTEAFF
J: TRBJ1-3; D: NA; V: TRBV15; size: NA; DNA: TGTGCCACCAGCAGAGATCAGGGAATCTCTGGAAACACCATATATTTT; CDR3: CATSRDQGISGNTIYF
J: TRBJ1-2; D: TRBD1; V: TRBV29-1; size: few; DNA: TGCAGCGTTGCGCGGACAGGGGGTGGTGGCTACACCTTC; CDR3: CSVARTGGGGYTF
J: TRBJ1-1; D: NA; V: TRBV7-2; size: NA; DNA: TGTGCCAGCAGCTCTCTCTTCGGGGGCACTGAAGCTTTCTTT; CDR3: CASSSLFGGTEAFF
J: TRBJ2-7; D: NA; V: TRBV18; size: NA; DNA: TGTGCCAGCTCACCAGCTACAGGGAGTGTCAACGAGCAGTACTTC; CDR3: CASSPATGSVNEQYF
J: TRBJ1-1; D: NA; V: TRBV12-3/TRBV12-4; size: NA; DNA: TGTGCCAGCACCCGGGAGGGGGGCACTGAAGCTTTCTTT; CDR3: CASTREGGTEAFF
J: TRBJ1-3; D: NA; V: TRBV30; size: NA; DNA: TGTGCCTGGAGTGTGGGAGGGACAAGTGGAAACACCATATATTTT; CDR3: CAWSVGGTSGNTIYF
J: TRBJ2-5; D: NA; V: TRBV29-1; size: NA; DNA: TGCAGCGTTGAGGAGCTGCAAGAGACCCAGTACTTC; CDR3: CSVEELQETQYF
J: TRBJ2-7; D: NA; V: TRBV15; size: NA; DNA: TGTGCCACCAGCCGCGCAAACGGTCGCGAGCAGTACTTC; CDR3: CATSRANGREQYF
J: TRBJ1-1; D: NA; V: TRBV25-1; size: NA; DNA: TGTGCCAGCAGTGACAGGGTCATGAACACTGAAGCTTTCTTT; CDR3: CASSDRVMNTEAFF
J: TRBJ2-1; D: NA; V: TRBV9; size: once; DNA: TGTGCCAGCAGCTTCGACCCGGGACTTTACAATGAGCAGTTCTTC; CDR3: CASSFDPGLYNEQFF
J: TRBJ1-1; D: NA; V: TRBV3-1/TRBV3-2; size: NA; DNA: TGTGCCAGCAGCCACCAAGACACTTCCTTTTACTCGAACACTGAAGCTTTCTTT; CDR3: CASSHQDTSFYSNTEAFF